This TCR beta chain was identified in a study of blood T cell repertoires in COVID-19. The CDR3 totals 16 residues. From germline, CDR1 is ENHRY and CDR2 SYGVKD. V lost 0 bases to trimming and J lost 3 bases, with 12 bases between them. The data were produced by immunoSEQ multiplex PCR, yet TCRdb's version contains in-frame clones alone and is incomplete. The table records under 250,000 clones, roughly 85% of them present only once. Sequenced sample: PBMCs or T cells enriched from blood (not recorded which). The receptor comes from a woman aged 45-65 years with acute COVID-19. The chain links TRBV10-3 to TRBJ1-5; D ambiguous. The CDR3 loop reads CAISESQAALNQPQHF. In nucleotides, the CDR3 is TGTGCCATCAGTGAGTCCCAAGCGGCCCTCAATCAGCCCCAGCATTTT.